A single sample gave rise to the 20 T cell receptor beta chains below, sequenced in a study of T cells in localized non-small cell lung cancer. Sequencing used immunoSEQ multiplex PCR; TCRdb keeps in-frame clones, though not all of them. The sample consists of tens of thousands of clones, 90% to 95% of them appearing once. This sample comprised peripheral blood, obtained before any cancer treatment. These receptors were taken from a woman aged 40-70 years with stage I lung adenocarcinoma.

The J gene is TRBJ2-7, the V gene TRBV7-9, with no clear D. CDR3 length: 14 residues. Per germline, CDR1 SEHNR and CDR2 FQNEAQ (reference sequence). V was shortened by 1 base and J by 2 bases, with 9 bases between the two germline ends. As DNA, the CDR3 is TGTGCCAGCAGCTTAGAGGTCAGGCCCTACGAGCAGTACTTC. Amino acids: CASSLEVRPYEQYF. Using reference TRBV7-9 and TRBJ2-7 for the parts outside the CDR3, the full variable domain is DTGVSQNPRHKITKRGQNVTFRCDPISEHNRLYWYRQTLGQGPEFLTYFQNEAQLEKSRLLSDRFSAERPKGSFSTLEIQRTEQGDSAMYLCASSLEVRPYEQYFGPGTRLTVT.

V usage is TRBV9 and J usage is TRBJ2-5; 13 bases fit TRBD2. The CDR3 is 16 residues long. Per germline, CDR1 SGDLS and CDR2 YYNGEE. V lost 2 bases and J lost 2; bases outside the gene matches: 3. CDR3 nucleotides: TGTGCCAGCAGCGTCCTGGGACTAGCGGGACAAGAGACCCAGTACTTC. Its translation: CASSVLGLAGQETQYF.

This sequence joins TRBV7-9 and TRBJ2-7; perhaps D is TRBD1 or TRBD2 (6 bases each). V was trimmed by 8 bases and J by 1 base, leaving 15 bases between them. Germline V gene lookup returns CDR1 SEHNR and CDR2 FQNEAQ (reference sequence). The CDR3 loop spans 14 amino acids. CDR3 loop: CASGQTSGSYEQYF. CDR3 DNA: TGTGCCAGCGGACAGACTAGTGGTTCCTACGAGCAGTACTTC.

V and J are TRBV5-4 and TRBJ2-5; D possibly corresponds to TRBD1 (6 bases). Germline V gene sequence: CDR1 SGHNT, CDR2 YYREEE (reference sequence). Trimming stripped 3 bases from V and 5 bases from J, with 14 bases between. The CDR3 sequence is 14 residues long. This chain's CDR3 is CASSSLGTRETQYF. The CDR3 DNA follows: TGTGCCAGCAGCTCTCTCGGGACAAGGGAGACCCAGTACTTC.

This chain joins TRBV5-1 and TRBJ2-3; 8 positions match TRBD1. Germline V gene sequence: CDR1 SGHRS, CDR2 YFSETQ. The CDR3 has 16 amino acids. After removal of 0 bases from V and 4 bases from J, the junction contained 7 bases not matched to a gene. The CDR3 DNA reads TGCGCCAGCAGCTTGGTAGGGACAGGAGTTCCAGATACGCAGTATTTT. Translating gives CASSLVGTGVPDTQYF. The variable domain in full, with the rest retrieved from reference TRBV5-1 and TRBJ2-3, is KAGVTQTPRYLIKTRGQQVTLSCSPISGHRSVSWYQQTPGQGLQFLFEYFSETQRNKGNFPGRFSGRQFSNSRSEMNVSTLELGDSALYLCASSLVGTGVPDTQYFGPGTRLTVL.

V is TRBV7-2 and J is TRBJ2-5, with unresolved D. This CDR3 contains 12 residues. Trimming shortened V by 1 base and J by 9 bases, and 9 bases separated the two germline ends. Germline CDR1 SGHTA, CDR2 FQGNSA. This chain's CDR3 is CASSLDISAQYF. In nucleotides, the CDR3 is TGTGCCAGCAGCTTAGATATATCGGCCCAGTACTTC.

This chain uses TRBV11-3 with TRBJ2-7, with D hard to call. This CDR3 is built from 18 residues. Germline CDR1 is SGHNT and CDR2 is YENEEA. Trimming took 1 base from V and 0 from J, leaving 19 bases between them. In nucleotides, the CDR3 is TGTGCCAGCAGCTTAGGCCCCGTCCTCCCGGGTTCCTCCTACGAGCAGTACTTC. It specifies CASSLGPVLPGSSYEQYF.

The chain has TRBV19 and TRBJ1-3, with D possibly being TRBD1 (6 bases). CDR3 size: 15 residues. The ends were cut back, 4 bases at V and 7 bases at J, with 17 bases in the middle. Germline assignment: CDR1 LNHDA and CDR2 SQIVND (reference sequence). The CDR3 region has the DNA TGTGCCAGTAGTAGGGGGTCAGGGGTTAGCAACACCATATATTTT. Protein sequence: CASSRGSGVSNTIYF.

V usage is TRBV19 and J usage is TRBJ1-5; D ambiguous. CDR1 LNHDA and CDR2 SQIVND come from the germline V gene (reference sequence). V was shortened by 1 base and J by 0 bases, with 10 bases between the two germline ends. The CDR3 length is 16 residues. The CDR3 DNA sequence: TGTGCCAGTAGTATAGCCAGATTCAATAGCAATCAGCCCCAGCATTTT. Amino acid sequence: CASSIARFNSNQPQHF.

The V call is TRBV7-9, the J call TRBJ1-4; 9 nucleotides match TRBD1. Trimming took 1 base from V and 5 from J; bases not matched to a gene: 2. The CDR3 has 15 residues. CDR1 is SEHNR and CDR2 is FQNEAQ in the germline V gene (reference sequence). DNA for the CDR3: TGTGCCAGCAGCTTAGACAGGGGGCAAAATGAAAAACTGTTTTTT. It translates to CASSLDRGQNEKLFF.

The sample holds one count of this clone. CDR3 sequence reads: CASSLSGGRQETQYF. In nucleotides, the CDR3 is TGTGCCAGCAGCTTGTCTGGCGGGAGACAAGAGACCCAGTACTTC. This chain links TRBV5-4 with TRBJ2-5, with 7 positions matching TRBD2. Trimming took 1 base from V and 2 from J; bases not matched to a gene: 5. Germline V lookup: CDR1 SGHNT, CDR2 YYREEE (reference sequence). The CDR3 has 15 residues.

This chain links TRBV19 with TRBJ1-5; D is possibly TRBD1 (5 bases). V gave up 11 bases and J gave up 0 bases, with 29 bases separating them. The CDR3 runs 19 residues. Germline CDR1 reads LNHDA; CDR2 reads SQIVND (reference sequence). CDR3 residues: CAPKQPPGLLRYSNQPQHF. CDR3 DNA sequence: TGTGCCCCCAAGCAGCCTCCGGGACTACTCCGATATAGCAATCAGCCCCAGCATTTT. Complete variable domain (other parts from reference TRBV19 and TRBJ1-5): DGGITQSPKYLFRKEGQNVTLSCEQNLNHDAMYWYRQDPGQGLRLIYYSQIVNDFQKGDIAEGYSVSREKKESFPLTVTSAQKNPTAFYLCAPKQPPGLLRYSNQPQHFGDGTRLSIL.

There are a few counts of this clone. In nucleotides, the CDR3 is TGCGCCAGCAGCCAAGATCTCCAGAATTCACCCCTCCACTTT. It yields the protein CASSQDLQNSPLHF. J is TRBJ1-6 and V is TRBV4-3; D not resolved. V lost 0 bases and J 7 bases, leaving 7 bases between the germline ends. Per germline, CDR1 LGHNA and CDR2 YSLEER. The length of the CDR3 is 14 residues.

This chain joins TRBV7-9 and TRBJ1-1; the D is unclear. V lost 3 bases to trimming and J lost 0 bases, with 8 bases between them. Germline CDR1 reads SEHNR; CDR2 reads FQNEAQ (reference sequence). The CDR3 spans 14 residues. Written as DNA, the CDR3 is TGTGCCAGCAGCTTTGGGAACGTGAACACTGAAGCTTTCTTT. Amino acid sequence: CASSFGNVNTEAFF.

The chain carries TRBV9 and TRBJ2-5, with D possibly called TRBD1 or TRBD2 (6 bases each). The ends were cut back, 3 bases at V and 2 bases at J, with 11 bases in the middle. This CDR3 has 14 amino acids. The V gene's germline CDR1 is SGDLS and CDR2 YYNGEE. CDR3 sequence: CASSARGLQETQYF. The DNA for the CDR3 is TGTGCCAGCAGCGCCCGGGGGCTGCAAGAGACCCAGTACTTC. Complete variable domain (other parts from reference TRBV9 and TRBJ2-5): DSGVTQTPKHLITATGQRVTLRCSPRSGDLSVYWYQQSLDQGLQFLIQYYNGEERAKGNILERFSAQQFPDLHSELNLSSLELGDSALYFCASSARGLQETQYFGPGTRLLVL.

The chain employs TRBV5-6 and TRBJ2-5; possible D gene TRBD2, 6 bases. The CDR3 extends over 14 amino acids. In germline, CDR1 is SGHDT, CDR2 YYEEEE. Trimming shortened V by 4 bases and J by 6 bases, and 16 bases separated the two germline ends. This chain's CDR3 is CASSHLWGEQTQYF. The CDR3 DNA is TGTGCCAGCAGCCACCTGTGGGGGGAGCAGACCCAGTACTTC.

The rearrangement joins TRBV6-6 to TRBJ2-3; unclear D gene. This CDR3 region has 14 residues. The germline CDR1 and CDR2 sequences are MNHNY and SVGAGI (reference sequence). The V end lost 6 bases, the J end lost 2 bases, and 12 bases lay between the germline ends. The CDR3 spells CASRREGNTDTQYF. The CDR3 DNA follows: TGTGCCAGCAGAAGGGAAGGCAACACAGATACGCAGTATTTT.

This chain connects TRBV7-8 to TRBJ1-5; D is undetermined. CDR3 length: 16 amino acids. With 4 bases removed from V and 3 bases from J, the gap between germline ends came to 16 bases. The germline gives CDR1 SGHVS, CDR2 FQNEAQ. The CDR3 loop reads CASSYSHLLYNQPQHF. The CDR3 region has the DNA TGTGCCAGCAGCTACTCTCATCTCCTTTACAATCAGCCCCAGCATTTT. Variable domain in full (rest from reference TRBV7-8 and TRBJ1-5): GAGVSQSPRYKVAKRGQDVALRCDPISGHVSLFWYQQALGQGPEFLTYFQNEAQLDKSGLPSDRFFAERPEGSVSTLKIQRTQQEDSAVYLCASSYSHLLYNQPQHFGDGTRLSIL.

The rearrangement links TRBV11-2 to TRBJ1-1; a weak D match, TRBD1 (6 bases). The ends were cut back, 5 bases at V and 0 bases at J, with 25 bases in the middle. Germline values: CDR1 SGHAT, CDR2 FQNNGV. This CDR3 comprises 19 residues. This CDR3 is CASSPKVPGQLSMNTEAFF. For the CDR3, the DNA is TGTGCCAGCAGCCCAAAGGTCCCTGGACAGCTTTCCATGAACACTGAAGCTTTCTTT.

The rearrangement joins TRBV28 to TRBJ1-4; perhaps TRBD1 as D (6 bases). V dropped 6 bases and J dropped 3 bases, with 14 bases sitting between them. CDR1 MDHEN and CDR2 SYDVKM come from the germline V gene. The CDR3 runs 15 residues. CDR3 sequence reads: CASRRGAWANEKLFF. The DNA for the CDR3 is TGTGCCAGCAGGAGGGGGGCGTGGGCTAATGAAAAACTGTTTTTT.